These 18 T cell receptor beta chains share one sample of origin, sequenced in a study of cytomegalovirus exposure and HLA in healthy donors. PCR primers comprised 60 Vbeta and 13 Jbeta primers. Generated by immunoSEQ multiplex PCR, the TCRdb table keeps only in-frame clones and is missing some. The sample consists of about 170,000 clones, around two thirds of them appearing once. Material: PBMCs. All receptors come from a middle-aged man in good health and CMV-seronegative.

The chain combines TRBV6-4 with TRBJ2-2, with a weak D call TRBD1 (6 bases). The V gene lost 5 bases and the J gene lost 1 base, with 8 bases spanning the gap. The CDR3 has 14 amino acids. Germline V gene sequence: CDR1 MRHNA, CDR2 SNTAGT. Here the CDR3 reads CASSLDRNTGELFF. CDR3 DNA: TGTGCCAGCAGTTTGGACAGGAACACCGGGGAGCTGTTTTTT.

This clone showed up just once. This chain joins TRBV11-2 and TRBJ1-6, with no clear D. The CDR3 consists of 15 residues. The germline CDR1 and CDR2 sequences are SGHAT and FQNNGV. Trimming took 4 bases from V and 5 from J, leaving 12 bases between them. DNA for the CDR3: TGTGCCAGCAGCTCCCACAGCGGTAATAATTCACCCCTCCACTTT. The encoded protein is CASSSHSGNNSPLHF.

The chain joins TRBV5-1 to TRBJ2-6; perhaps TRBD1 as D (6 bases). Trimming took off 4 bases at V and 0 bases at J, with 14 bases between the two ends. The CDR3 has 17 amino acids. CDR1 and CDR2 from the germline V gene are SGHRS and YFSETQ. For the CDR3, the DNA is TGCGCCAGCAGCACCTTACAGGGTTCCTCTGGGGCCAACGTCCTGACTTTC. It encodes CASSTLQGSSGANVLTF.

The chain couples TRBV5-5 to TRBJ2-3; 11 bases line up with TRBD2. The CDR3 contains 16 residues. The V gene's germline CDR1 is SGHKS and CDR2 YYEKEE (reference sequence). V was pared by 4 bases and J by 0 bases, with 4 bases of the junction left unmatched. The CDR3 spells CASSRGLAASTDTQYF. The CDR3 region has the DNA TGTGCCAGCAGCCGGGGACTAGCGGCAAGCACAGATACGCAGTATTTT.

This clone has a handful of counts. The chain combines TRBV5-6 with TRBJ2-1, with D possibly being TRBD2 (5 bases). V was clipped by 2 bases and J by 0 bases, with 12 bases between them. This CDR3 is 16 amino acids long. Germline V gene data show CDR1 as SGHDT and CDR2 as YYEEEE. As DNA, the CDR3 is TGTGCCAGCAGCTTAGGACTTTCGGGCTCCTACAATGAGCAGTTCTTC. Translating gives CASSLGLSGSYNEQFF.

The chain joins TRBV10-3 to TRBJ2-2; D may be TRBD1 (6 bases). The CDR3 covers 20 residues. The V gene lost 3 bases and the J gene lost 2 bases, with 25 bases spanning the gap. Germline V gene data show CDR1 as ENHRY and CDR2 as SYGVKD. In DNA, the CDR3 is TGTGCCATCAGTGAAAGCGGACAGTCCAGGAACCGAATCAACACCGGGGAGCTGTTTTTT. Its protein is CAISESGQSRNRINTGELFF.

In this sample, this clone turned up a few times. The V and J genes are TRBV19 and TRBJ2-1; TRBD1 aligns across 8 bases. V gave up 2 bases and J gave up 3 bases; unmatched junction bases: 3. This CDR3 has 15 amino acids. The germline V gene encodes CDR1 LNHDA and CDR2 SQIVND (reference sequence). CDR3: CASSIRDRIYNEQFF. The CDR3 DNA follows: TGTGCCAGTAGTATAAGGGACAGGATCTACAATGAGCAGTTCTTC. The variable domain in full, with the rest retrieved from reference TRBV19 and TRBJ2-1, is DGGITQSPKYLFRKEGQNVTLSCEQNLNHDAMYWYRQDPGQGLRLIYYSQIVNDFQKGDIAEGYSVSREKKESFPLTVTSAQKNPTAFYLCASSIRDRIYNEQFFGPGTRLTVL.

A few counts support this clone. The rearrangement links TRBV21-1 to TRBJ2-1; TRBD1 is taken as the D call from the table, unchecked against the DNA. TRBV21-1 is labeled a pseudogene. The CDR3 loop spans 18 amino acids. The CDR3 reads CASSSRREGQGAYNEQFF. In DNA, the CDR3 is TGTGCCAGCAGCTCTCGAAGGGAGGGACAGGGGGCTTACAATGAGCAGTTCTTC.

The chain joins TRBV30 to TRBJ2-7, with D tentatively TRBD2 (6 bases). The ends were cut back, 2 bases at V and 7 bases at J, with 12 bases in the middle. CDR3 length: 12 residues. The germline V gene has CDR1 GTSNPN and CDR2 SVGIG (reference sequence). CDR3 in amino acids: CAWSLGAGEQYF. Written as DNA, the CDR3 is TGTGCCTGGAGTTTAGGGGCGGGGGAGCAGTACTTC.

The chain carries TRBV29-1 and TRBJ2-6; the match to TRBD2 covers 8 bases. The length of the CDR3 is 16 residues. Germline trimming cut 6 bases from V and 0 bases from J; bases unmatched to any gene: 7. Germline V gene data show CDR1 as SQVTM and CDR2 as ANQGSEA. The DNA for the CDR3 is TGCAGCGTCCCAAACGGGGGGGGCTCTGGGGCCAACGTCCTGACTTTC. It yields the protein CSVPNGGGSGANVLTF.

The chain recombines TRBV9 with TRBJ2-1, with D tentatively TRBD2 (6 bases). There are 16 residues in the CDR3. The germline V gene encodes CDR1 SGDLS and CDR2 YYNGEE. Trimming shortened V by 0 bases and J by 4 bases, and 14 bases separated the two germline ends. CDR3 loop: CASSVVGSGGYNEQFF. The CDR3 coding sequence is TGTGCCAGCAGCGTAGTGGGGTCTGGGGGGTACAATGAGCAGTTCTTC.

V and J are TRBV30 and TRBJ1-2; D possibly corresponds to TRBD1 (5 bases). Germline V CDR1 and CDR2: GTSNPN, SVGIG (reference sequence). The CDR3 is 14 amino acids. V was trimmed by 0 bases and J by 7 bases, leaving 15 bases between them. DNA of the CDR3: TGTGCCTGGAGTGTGAGTGAGAGGGGAGGTGGCTACACCTTC. Amino acid sequence: CAWSVSERGGGYTF.

The chain couples TRBV7-2 to TRBJ2-2, with 11 positions matching TRBD2. Germline assignment: CDR1 SGHTA and CDR2 FQGNSA. This CDR3 is 15 amino acids long. Losses at the gene ends were 5 bases for V and 2 bases for J; bases not matched to a gene: 1. The CDR3 protein is CASSRLAGNTGELFF. The CDR3 bases are TGTGCCAGCAGCCGACTAGCGGGAAACACCGGGGAGCTGTTTTTT.

The chain has TRBV28 and TRBJ2-2, with TRBD1 as a possible D gene (6 bases). Germline CDR1 MDHEN, CDR2 SYDVKM. This CDR3 region has 12 residues. V was pared by 6 bases and J by 4 bases, with 6 bases between. The CDR3 loop is CASRQGTGELFF. The CDR3 DNA follows: TGTGCCAGCAGACAGGGCACCGGGGAGCTGTTTTTT.

The chain uses TRBV5-4 and TRBJ2-3, with D unclear. The germline V gene encodes CDR1 SGHNT and CDR2 YYREEE (reference sequence). V was trimmed by 5 bases and J by 0 bases, leaving 16 bases between them. The CDR3 extends over 16 amino acids. As DNA, the CDR3 is TGTGCCAGCAGGGGTCCGGTGCGGCAGAGCACAGATACGCAGTATTTT. Protein sequence: CASRGPVRQSTDTQYF.

This clone was found a few times. J is TRBJ2-5 and V is TRBV29-1; 9 positions match TRBD1. The CDR3 contains 13 residues. Germline trimming cut 3 bases from V and 5 bases from J; bases unmatched to any gene: 4. Germline CDR1 and CDR2: SQVTM and ANQGSEA. The CDR3 reads CSVDTGGGETQYF. The CDR3 DNA is TGCAGCGTTGACACAGGGGGCGGTGAGACCCAGTACTTC. The whole variable domain, filled in from reference TRBV29-1 and TRBJ2-5, reads SAVISQKPSRDICQRGTSLTIQCQVDSQVTMMFWYRQQPGQSLTLIATANQGSEATYESGFVIDKFPISRPNLTFSTLTVSNMSPEDSSIYLCSVDTGGGETQYFGPGTRLLVL.

V and J are TRBV19 and TRBJ1-3; 7 bases match TRBD1. The germline V gene encodes CDR1 LNHDA and CDR2 SQIVND (reference sequence). The ends lost 6 bases at V and 2 bases at J; junction bases unmatched: 10. The CDR3 loop spans 16 amino acids. The CDR3 coding sequence is TGTGCCAGTAGGGGAAACAGGGGAAACGCTGGAAACACCATATATTTT. It translates to CASRGNRGNAGNTIYF.

This clone was seen more than once but under ten times. This chain joins TRBV6-7 and TRBJ2-1; TRBD2 agrees at 12 bases. TRBV6-7 is known as an ORF, though its function is uncertain. V shed 2 bases and J 0 bases; nucleotides not matched to a gene: 14. This CDR3 has 21 residues. The CDR3 DNA is TGTGCCAGCAGTTACCCGCTAGGACTAGCGGGGCCGAAGAGCTCCTACAATGAGCAGTTCTTC. This translates into CASSYPLGLAGPKSSYNEQFF.